This T cell receptor (beta chain) was profiled in a study of vaccination effects on CD4 cells after COVID-19. The ends were cut back, 0 bases at V and 4 bases at J, with 10 bases in the middle. CDR3 length: 15 residues. CDR1 is SGDLS and CDR2 is YYNGEE in the germline V gene. The repertoire was sequenced with immunoSEQ multiplex PCR; TCRdb's copy has only in-frame clones and lacks some. This sample has tens of thousands of clones, with around 76% found just once. Study-level points and caveats: Healthy vaccinees' vaccine-induced clones included only 1 of 255 cross-reacting with common cold coronaviruses. Marked clonal contraction of infection- and vaccine-induced clones was seen late after vaccination.

Antigen-specific CD4+ T cells expanded by the ViraFEST assay with viral peptide pools were then sequenced. Following 10 days of culture, CD4+ T cells were isolated. Nucleocapsid antibodies stayed negative before and after vaccination, showing no earlier SARS-CoV-2 infection. About 2.2 million PBMC per well were cultured with 8.5 to 10 IU/ml IL-2 and approximately 10 ug/ml peptides. Details on this clone: Its cognate antigen is unknown.

The chain uses TRBV9 and TRBJ2-2; D is possibly TRBD2 (7 bases). This TCR came from a human donor who received a COVID-19 vaccine. Specimen: CD4+ T cells from PBMCs cultured with HCoV-229E spike peptides, collected before COVID-19 vaccination. CDR3 coding DNA: TGTGCCAGCAGCGTAGATGGGGGGGCCACCGGGGAGCTGTTTTTT. Its translation is CASSVDGGATGELFF.